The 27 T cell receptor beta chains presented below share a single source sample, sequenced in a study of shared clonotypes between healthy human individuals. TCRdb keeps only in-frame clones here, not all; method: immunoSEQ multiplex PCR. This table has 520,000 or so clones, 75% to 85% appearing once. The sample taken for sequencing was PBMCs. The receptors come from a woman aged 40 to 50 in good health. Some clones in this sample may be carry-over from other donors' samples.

Here the CDR3 reads CASSLEGSGQETQYF. CDR3 bases: TGTGCCAGCAGCTTAGAGGGTAGCGGCCAAGAGACCCAGTACTTC. The genes are TRBV7-2 and TRBJ2-5; TRBD2 is a possible D gene (6 bases). Germline-derived CDR1 and CDR2 are SGHTA and FQGNSA. V shed 1 base and J shed 1 base, with 10 bases lying between them. The CDR3 has 15 amino acids.

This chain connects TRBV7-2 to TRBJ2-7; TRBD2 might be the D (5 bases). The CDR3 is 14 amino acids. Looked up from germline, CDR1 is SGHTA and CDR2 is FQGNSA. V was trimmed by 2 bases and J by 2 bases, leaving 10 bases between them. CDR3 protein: CASSLQAEAYEQYF. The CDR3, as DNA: TGTGCCAGCAGCTTACAAGCGGAGGCCTACGAGCAGTACTTC.

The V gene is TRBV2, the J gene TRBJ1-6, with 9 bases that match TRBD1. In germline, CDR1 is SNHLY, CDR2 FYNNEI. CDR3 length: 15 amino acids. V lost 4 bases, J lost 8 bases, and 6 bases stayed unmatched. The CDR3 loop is CASSAWTGEHSPLHF. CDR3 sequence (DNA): TGTGCCAGCAGTGCCTGGACAGGGGAGCATTCACCCCTCCACTTT. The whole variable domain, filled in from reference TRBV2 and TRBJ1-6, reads EPEVTQTPSHQVTQMGQEVILRCVPISNHLYFYWYRQILGQKVEFLVSFYNNEISEKSEIFDDQFSVERPDGSNFTLKIRSTKLEDSAMYFCASSAWTGEHSPLHFGNGTRLTVT.

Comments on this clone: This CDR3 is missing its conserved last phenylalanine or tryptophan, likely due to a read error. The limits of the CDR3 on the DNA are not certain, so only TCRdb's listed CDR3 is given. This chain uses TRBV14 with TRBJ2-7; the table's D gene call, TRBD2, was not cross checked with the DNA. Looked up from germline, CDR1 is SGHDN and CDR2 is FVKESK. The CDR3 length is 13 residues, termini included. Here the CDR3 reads CASSPKGLAGITL.

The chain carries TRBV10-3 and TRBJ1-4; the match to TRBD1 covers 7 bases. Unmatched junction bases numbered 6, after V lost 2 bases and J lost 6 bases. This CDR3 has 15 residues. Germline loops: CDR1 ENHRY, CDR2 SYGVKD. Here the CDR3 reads CAISETTGVDEKLFF. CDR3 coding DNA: TGTGCCATCAGTGAGACCACAGGGGTTGATGAAAAACTGTTTTTT.

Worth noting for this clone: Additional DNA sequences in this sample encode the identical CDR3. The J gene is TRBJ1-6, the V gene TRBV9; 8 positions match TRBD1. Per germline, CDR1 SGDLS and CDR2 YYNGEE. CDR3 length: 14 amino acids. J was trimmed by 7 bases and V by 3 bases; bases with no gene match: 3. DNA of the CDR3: TGTGCCAGCAGCGGGACAGGGACCAATTCACCCCTCCACTTT. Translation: CASSGTGTNSPLHF.

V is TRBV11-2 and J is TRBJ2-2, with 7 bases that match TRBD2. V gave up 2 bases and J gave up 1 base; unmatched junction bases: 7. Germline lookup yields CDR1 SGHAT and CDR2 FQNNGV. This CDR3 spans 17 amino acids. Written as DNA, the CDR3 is TGTGCCAGCAGCTTACGTCTAGCGGAGAAGAACACCGGGGAGCTGTTTTTT. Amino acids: CASSLRLAEKNTGELFF.

The CDR3 bases are TGTGCCAGCAGTGGGGAGAATCAGCCCCAGCATTTT. Translated: CASSGENQPQHF. This sequence joins TRBV2 and TRBJ1-5; D unresolved. The CDR3 covers 12 residues. Between the trimmed V and J ends, which lost 4 bases and 4 bases, there was a span of 5 bases. Germline CDR1 is SNHLY and CDR2 is FYNNEI.

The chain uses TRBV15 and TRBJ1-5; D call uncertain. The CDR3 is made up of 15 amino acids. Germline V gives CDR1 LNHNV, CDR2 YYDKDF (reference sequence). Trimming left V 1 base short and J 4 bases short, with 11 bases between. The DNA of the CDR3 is TGTGCCACCAGCAGAGGCGTCGAAGGAAATCAGCCCCAGCATTTT. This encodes CATSRGVEGNQPQHF.

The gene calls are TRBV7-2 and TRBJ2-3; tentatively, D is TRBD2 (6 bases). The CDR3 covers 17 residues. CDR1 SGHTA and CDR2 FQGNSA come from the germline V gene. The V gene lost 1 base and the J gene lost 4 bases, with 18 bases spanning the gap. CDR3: CASSLGGFGRGADTQYF. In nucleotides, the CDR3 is TGTGCCAGCAGCTTAGGGGGCTTCGGGAGAGGGGCAGATACGCAGTATTTT.

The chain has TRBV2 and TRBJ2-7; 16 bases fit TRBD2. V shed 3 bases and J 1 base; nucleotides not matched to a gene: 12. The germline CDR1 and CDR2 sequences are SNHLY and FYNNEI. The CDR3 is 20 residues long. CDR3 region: CASSEPGLAGGPPRSYEQYF. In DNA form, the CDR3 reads TGTGCCAGCAGTGAGCCGGGACTAGCGGGAGGGCCTCCTAGGTCCTACGAGCAGTACTTC.

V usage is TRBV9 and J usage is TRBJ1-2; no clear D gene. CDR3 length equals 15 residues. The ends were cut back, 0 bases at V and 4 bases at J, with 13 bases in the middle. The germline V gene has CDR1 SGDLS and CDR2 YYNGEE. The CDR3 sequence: CASSVAEGSGYGYTF. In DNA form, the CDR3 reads TGTGCCAGCAGCGTAGCTGAGGGTTCTGGCTATGGCTACACCTTC. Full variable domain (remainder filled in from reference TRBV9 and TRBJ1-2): DSGVTQTPKHLITATGQRVTLRCSPRSGDLSVYWYQQSLDQGLQFLIQYYNGEERAKGNILERFSAQQFPDLHSELNLSSLELGDSALYFCASSVAEGSGYGYTFGSGTRLTVV.

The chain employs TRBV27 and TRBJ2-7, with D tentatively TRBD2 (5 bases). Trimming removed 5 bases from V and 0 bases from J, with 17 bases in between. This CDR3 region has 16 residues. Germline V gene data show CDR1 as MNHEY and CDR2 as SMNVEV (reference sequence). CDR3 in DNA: TGTGCCAGCAGTCCCGGGCCGGCTAGCTTCTCCTACGAGCAGTACTTC. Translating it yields CASSPGPASFSYEQYF.

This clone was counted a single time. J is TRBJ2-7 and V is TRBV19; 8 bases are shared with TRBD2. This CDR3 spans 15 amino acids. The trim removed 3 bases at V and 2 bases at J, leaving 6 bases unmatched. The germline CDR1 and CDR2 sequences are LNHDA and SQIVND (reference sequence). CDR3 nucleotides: TGTGCCAGTAGTATTGGGACTAGTTATACCTACGAGCAGTACTTC. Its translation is CASSIGTSYTYEQYF.

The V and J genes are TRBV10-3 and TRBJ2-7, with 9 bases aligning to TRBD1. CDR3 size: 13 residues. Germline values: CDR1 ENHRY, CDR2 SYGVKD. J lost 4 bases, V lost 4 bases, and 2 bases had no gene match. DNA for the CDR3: TGTGCCATCAGTGTGGACAGGGGATACGAGCAGTACTTC. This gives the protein CAISVDRGYEQYF.

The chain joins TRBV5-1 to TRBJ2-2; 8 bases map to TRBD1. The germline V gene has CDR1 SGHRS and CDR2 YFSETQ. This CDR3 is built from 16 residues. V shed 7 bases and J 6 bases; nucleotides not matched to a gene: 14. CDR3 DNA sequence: TGCGCCAGCCGGGATGTAGGACAGGGAAACTCCGGGGAGCTGTTTTTT. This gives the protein CASRDVGQGNSGELFF. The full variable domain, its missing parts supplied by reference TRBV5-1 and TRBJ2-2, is KAGVTQTPRYLIKTRGQQVTLSCSPISGHRSVSWYQQTPGQGLQFLFEYFSETQRNKGNFPGRFSGRQFSNSRSEMNVSTLELGDSALYLCASRDVGQGNSGELFFGEGSRLTVL.

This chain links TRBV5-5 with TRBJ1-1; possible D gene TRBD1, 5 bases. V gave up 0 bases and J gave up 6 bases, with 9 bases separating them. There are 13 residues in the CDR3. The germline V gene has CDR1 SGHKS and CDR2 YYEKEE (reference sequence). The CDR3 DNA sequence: TGTGCCAGCAGCTTGGTGGGGGGATCTGAAGCTTTCTTT. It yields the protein CASSLVGGSEAFF.

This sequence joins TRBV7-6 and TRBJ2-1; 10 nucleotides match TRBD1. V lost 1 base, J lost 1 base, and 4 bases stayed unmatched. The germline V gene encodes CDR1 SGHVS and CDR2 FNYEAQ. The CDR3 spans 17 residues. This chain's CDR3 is CASSLGQDRGSYNEQFF. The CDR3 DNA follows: TGTGCCAGCAGCTTAGGGCAGGACAGGGGGTCCTACAATGAGCAGTTCTTC.

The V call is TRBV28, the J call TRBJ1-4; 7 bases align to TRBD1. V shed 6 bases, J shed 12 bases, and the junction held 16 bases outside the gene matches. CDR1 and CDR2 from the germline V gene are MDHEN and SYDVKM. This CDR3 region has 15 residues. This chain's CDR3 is CASRSTAGRQGELFF. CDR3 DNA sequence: TGTGCCAGCAGGTCGACGGCCGGTCGACAGGGTGAACTGTTTTTT. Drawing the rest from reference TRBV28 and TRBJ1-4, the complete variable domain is DVKVTQSSRYLVKRTGEKVFLECVQDMDHENMFWYRQDPGLGLRLIYFSYDVKMKEKGDIPEGYSVSREKKERFSLILESASTNQTSMYLCASRSTAGRQGELFFGSGTQLSVL.

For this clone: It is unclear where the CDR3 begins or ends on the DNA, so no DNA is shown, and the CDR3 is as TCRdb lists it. The CDR3 is CASTSDSQSGYGYTF. The chain is built from TRBV19 and TRBJ1-2; the table's D call of TRBD1 was not tested on the DNA. The germline CDR1 and CDR2 sequences are LNHDA and SQIVND (reference sequence). The CDR3 totals 15 residues, both ends included.

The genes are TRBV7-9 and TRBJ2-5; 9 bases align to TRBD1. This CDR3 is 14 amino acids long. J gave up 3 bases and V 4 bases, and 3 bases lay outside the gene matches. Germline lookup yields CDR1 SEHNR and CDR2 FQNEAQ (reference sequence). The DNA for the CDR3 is TGTGCCAGCAGCTCCCGGACAGGGGAAGAGACCCAGTACTTC. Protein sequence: CASSSRTGEETQYF.

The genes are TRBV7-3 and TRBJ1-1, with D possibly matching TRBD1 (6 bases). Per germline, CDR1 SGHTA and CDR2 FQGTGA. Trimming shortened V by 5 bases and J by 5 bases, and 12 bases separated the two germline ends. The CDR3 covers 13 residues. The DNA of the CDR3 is TGTGCCAGCAGCGTCAGGGGTGGAACTGAAGCTTTCTTT. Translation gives CASSVRGGTEAFF.

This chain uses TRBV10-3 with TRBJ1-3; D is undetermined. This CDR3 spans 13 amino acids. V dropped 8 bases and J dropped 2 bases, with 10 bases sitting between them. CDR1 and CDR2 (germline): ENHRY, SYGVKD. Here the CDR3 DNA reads TGTGCCATCGGTTGGAAAGCTGGAAACACCATATATTTT. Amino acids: CAIGWKAGNTIYF.

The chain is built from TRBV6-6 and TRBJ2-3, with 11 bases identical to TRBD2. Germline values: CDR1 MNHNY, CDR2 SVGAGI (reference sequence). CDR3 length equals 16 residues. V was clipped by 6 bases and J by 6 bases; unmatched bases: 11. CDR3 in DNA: TGTGCCAGCAGCCGACTAGCGGGAACTGGGGGGGATACGCAGTATTTT. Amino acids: CASSRLAGTGGDTQYF.

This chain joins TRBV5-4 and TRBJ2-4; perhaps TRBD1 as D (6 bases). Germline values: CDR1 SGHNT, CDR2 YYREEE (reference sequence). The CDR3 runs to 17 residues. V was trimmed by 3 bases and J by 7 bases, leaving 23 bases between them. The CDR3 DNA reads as TGTGCCAGCAGCTCCACCTTACAGGCAGCAAGGGGGAACATTCAGTACTTC. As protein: CASSSTLQAARGNIQYF.

This chain's CDR3 is CASSLDLRASGNEQFF. In nucleotides, the CDR3 is TGCGCCAGCAGCTTGGATCTCCGGGCTAGCGGCAATGAGCAGTTCTTC. The chain joins TRBV5-1 to TRBJ2-1; 7 nucleotides align to TRBD2. Germline V gene lookup returns CDR1 SGHRS and CDR2 YFSETQ. This CDR3 has 16 amino acids. V dropped 0 bases and J dropped 6; count of bases not matched to a gene: 9. Looking up the rest from reference TRBV5-1 and TRBJ2-1 gives the full variable domain: KAGVTQTPRYLIKTRGQQVTLSCSPISGHRSVSWYQQTPGQGLQFLFEYFSETQRNKGNFPGRFSGRQFSNSRSEMNVSTLELGDSALYLCASSLDLRASGNEQFFGPGTRLTVL.

The CDR3 coding sequence is TGTGCCAGCAGCTCCCTTGGGAATGACAGGGATGGAACAGATACGCAGTATTTT. Its protein product is CASSSLGNDRDGTDTQYF. The chain uses TRBV5-6 and TRBJ2-3, with TRBD1 matching 7 bases. The CDR3 spans 18 residues. Looked up from germline, CDR1 is SGHDT and CDR2 is YYEEEE. J was trimmed by 3 bases and V by 3 bases; bases with no gene match: 16.